The 11 T cell receptor beta chains reported below all come from one sample, sequenced in a study of T cell responses to AZD1222 COVID-19 vaccine. Libraries were prepared by immunoSEQ multiplex PCR; TCRdb keeps only in-frame clonotypes and omits some of them. The table lists about 130,000 clones, approximately 90% of them singletons. The input for sequencing was peripheral blood, taken 28 days after the second AZD1222 dose. These receptors were obtained from an adult who received the AZD1222 COVID-19 vaccine.

The chain employs TRBV12-5 and TRBJ2-7; D is perhaps TRBD2 (6 bases). Germline values: CDR1 LGHNT, CDR2 FRNRAP. The CDR3 consists of 13 residues. Trimming took off 4 bases at V and 4 bases at J, with 11 bases between the two ends. This CDR3 reads CASGSSGSYEQYF. The DNA of the CDR3 is TGTGCTAGTGGTTCATCCGGGAGTTACGAGCAGTACTTC.

The CDR3 DNA is TGTGCCATCAGTGAGTTGGGTTTCGGCTACACCTTC. This codes for CAISELGFGYTF. The chain joins TRBV10-3 to TRBJ1-2, with no clear D. CDR3 size: 12 residues. V dropped 1 base and J dropped 8 bases, with 8 bases sitting between them. The germline V gene encodes CDR1 ENHRY and CDR2 SYGVKD.

The chain uses TRBV5-1 and TRBJ1-4, with 8 bases matching TRBD1. The germline V gene encodes CDR1 SGHRS and CDR2 YFSETQ. The CDR3 covers 15 residues. J was trimmed by 3 bases and V by 4 bases; bases with no gene match: 5. In DNA, the CDR3 is TGCGCCAGCAGCGGAACAGGGGGTGCTAATGAAAAACTGTTTTTT. Translating it yields CASSGTGGANEKLFF.

The chain couples TRBV29-1 to TRBJ2-6; D unresolved. The CDR3 contains 12 residues. Trimming took 3 bases from V and 4 from J, leaving 4 bases between them. Germline V CDR1 and CDR2: SQVTM, ANQGSEA. The CDR3 coding sequence is TGCAGCGTTGATAGGGGGGCCAACGTCCTGACTTTC. This sequence encodes CSVDRGANVLTF.

V is TRBV5-4 and J is TRBJ2-1; the match to TRBD1 covers 9 bases. V dropped 4 bases and J dropped 4; count of bases not matched to a gene: 6. Germline V lookup: CDR1 SGHNT, CDR2 YYREEE (reference sequence). The CDR3 extends over 15 amino acids. In DNA, the CDR3 is TGTGCCAGCAGCCTCCGGACAGGGGCGTACAATGAGCAGTTCTTC. As protein: CASSLRTGAYNEQFF. The full variable domain, rest sourced from reference TRBV5-4 and TRBJ2-1, is ETGVTQSPTHLIKTRGQQVTLRCSSQSGHNTVSWYQQALGQGPQFIFQYYREEENGRGNFPPRFSGLQFPNYSSELNVNALELDDSALYLCASSLRTGAYNEQFFGPGTRLTVL.

The J gene is TRBJ2-7, the V gene TRBV18; 10 bases are a match to TRBD1. Germline trimming cut 6 bases from V and 1 base from J; bases unmatched to any gene: 3. This CDR3 comprises 14 residues. In germline, CDR1 is KGHSH, CDR2 LQKENI. CDR3 region: CASSGQGSSYEQYF. CDR3 nucleotides: TGTGCCAGCTCGGGACAGGGGAGTTCCTACGAGCAGTACTTC.

V and J are TRBV18 and TRBJ2-1; 10 nucleotides match TRBD2. The J segment lost 6 bases and the V segment lost 1 base, leaving 3 bases of the junction unmatched. CDR1 is KGHSH and CDR2 is LQKENI in the germline V gene. The CDR3 runs to 15 residues. CDR3 coding DNA: TGTGCCAGCTCACCACAAAGCGGGAGGGCCAATGAGCAGTTCTTC. Protein product: CASSPQSGRANEQFF. The whole variable domain, filled in from reference TRBV18 and TRBJ2-1, reads NAGVMQNPRHLVRRRGQEARLRCSPMKGHSHVYWYRQLPEEGLKFMVYLQKENIIDESGMPKERFSAEFPKEGPSILRIQQVVRGDSAAYFCASSPQSGRANEQFFGPGTRLTVL.

The gene calls are TRBV19 and TRBJ1-2, with D unresolved. CDR1 and CDR2 from the germline V gene are LNHDA and SQIVND (reference sequence). The ends were cut back, 4 bases at V and 4 bases at J, with 7 bases in the middle. The CDR3 loop spans 12 amino acids. CDR3 sequence: CASSTRSYGYTF. The CDR3 DNA reads as TGTGCCAGTAGTACGAGGAGCTATGGCTACACCTTC. The full variable domain, rest sourced from reference TRBV19 and TRBJ1-2, is DGGITQSPKYLFRKEGQNVTLSCEQNLNHDAMYWYRQDPGQGLRLIYYSQIVNDFQKGDIAEGYSVSREKKESFPLTVTSAQKNPTAFYLCASSTRSYGYTFGSGTRLTVV.

V usage is TRBV6-5 and J usage is TRBJ1-5; TRBD1 matches at 8 bases. The CDR3 spans 14 residues. Germline V gene lookup returns CDR1 MNHEY and CDR2 SVGAGI. Losses at the gene ends were 4 bases for V and 5 bases for J; bases not matched to a gene: 4. CDR3 protein: CASSLQGVDQPQHF. In DNA form, the CDR3 reads TGTGCCAGCAGTTTACAGGGGGTGGATCAGCCCCAGCATTTT.

The genes are TRBV7-2 and TRBJ2-3; the match to TRBD2 covers 9 bases. The J segment lost 12 bases and the V segment lost 2 bases, leaving 12 bases of the junction unmatched. Germline V gene lookup returns CDR1 SGHTA and CDR2 FQGNSA. This CDR3 region has 15 residues. In DNA form, the CDR3 reads TGTGCCAGCAGCTTATCTCGCGGGGGGGCGGTCAGCCAGTATTTT. Translating it yields CASSLSRGGAVSQYF.

V is TRBV5-1 and J is TRBJ2-7, with D possibly matching TRBD2 (5 bases). The V and J ends lost 0 bases and 2 bases respectively, with 9 bases between them. Germline CDR1 is SGHRS and CDR2 is YFSETQ. This CDR3 spans 14 amino acids. The CDR3 DNA reads as TGCGCCAGCAGCTTGGTCGGGGAGACCTACGAGCAGTACTTC. Amino acid sequence: CASSLVGETYEQYF.